This TCR beta chain was sequenced during a study of T cell responses to AZD1222 COVID-19 vaccine. Repertoires were generated with immunoSEQ multiplex PCR, while TCRdb's copy carries only in-frame clones and drops some. The sample lists 180,000 or so clones; around 90% were seen once. V was shortened by 6 bases and J by 12 bases, with 15 bases between the two germline ends. CDR1 is LNHDA and CDR2 is SQIVND in the germline V gene (reference sequence). CDR3 length equals 13 residues. For this clone: Its antigen is not identified.

Study-wide results and caveats: Spike-specific TCR breadth and depth both grew after two AZD1222 doses. At baseline, just five to seven AZD1222 recipients tested seropositive. Clonal diversity was possibly underestimated, and white British individuals and females predominated among donors.

The sequence came from an adult who received the AZD1222 COVID-19 vaccine. This rearrangement joins TRBV19 to TRBJ2-6, with a tentative D call TRBD1 (5 bases). The sequenced sample was peripheral blood, obtained 28 days after the second AZD1222 dose. The CDR3 DNA reads as TGTGCCAGTAGCTCGGACACCTCAGGCGTCCTGACTTTC. The encoded protein is CASSSDTSGVLTF.